This T cell receptor beta chain was captured in a study of cytomegalovirus exposure and HLA in healthy donors. Study outcomes and limitations: Presence/absence analyses assumed roughly uniform sequencing depth across donors, which may not hold.

The PCR used 60 Vbeta and 13 Jbeta primers. Sequencing was performed with immunoSEQ multiplex PCR; in TCRdb, only in-frame clones are kept and a portion is missing. Counted here are roughly 190,000 clones, over 70% occurring once; the ten biggest clones make up around 3.2%. CDR1 is MNHNS and CDR2 is SASEGT in the germline V gene. The CDR3 runs to 13 residues. V lost 11 bases and J lost 7, with 18 bases in between. A note on this clone: Its antigen is not identified.

The sequence derives from a woman in her 30s in good health and CMV-seropositive. The chain has TRBV6-1 and TRBJ1-5, with TRBD1 as a possible D gene (6 bases). The specimen sequenced was PBMCs. The CDR3 DNA follows: TGTGCCGCGGAGGGGGGGCAAGGACAGCCCCAGCATTTT. Its protein is CAAEGGQGQPQHF.